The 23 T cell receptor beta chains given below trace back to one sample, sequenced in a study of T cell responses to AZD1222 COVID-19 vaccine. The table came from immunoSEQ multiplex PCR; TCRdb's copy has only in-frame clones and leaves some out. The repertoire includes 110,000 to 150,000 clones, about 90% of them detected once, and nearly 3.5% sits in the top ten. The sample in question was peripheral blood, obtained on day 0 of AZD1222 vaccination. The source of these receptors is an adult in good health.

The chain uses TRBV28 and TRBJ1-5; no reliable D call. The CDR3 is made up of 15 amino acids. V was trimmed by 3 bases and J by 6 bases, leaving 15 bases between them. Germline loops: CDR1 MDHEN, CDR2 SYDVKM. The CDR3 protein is CASSLNDVGIQPQHF. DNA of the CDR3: TGTGCCAGCAGTTTGAACGACGTTGGCATTCAGCCCCAGCATTTT. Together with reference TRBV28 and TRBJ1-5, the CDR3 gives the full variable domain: DVKVTQSSRYLVKRTGEKVFLECVQDMDHENMFWYRQDPGLGLRLIYFSYDVKMKEKGDIPEGYSVSREKKERFSLILESASTNQTSMYLCASSLNDVGIQPQHFGDGTRLSIL.

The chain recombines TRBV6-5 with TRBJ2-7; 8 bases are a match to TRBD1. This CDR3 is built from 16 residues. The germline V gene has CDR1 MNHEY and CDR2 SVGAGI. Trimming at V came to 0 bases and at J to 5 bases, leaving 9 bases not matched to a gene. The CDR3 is CASSYSSDRGKHEQYF. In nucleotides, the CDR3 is TGTGCCAGCAGTTACTCGAGCGACAGGGGAAAACACGAGCAGTACTTC.

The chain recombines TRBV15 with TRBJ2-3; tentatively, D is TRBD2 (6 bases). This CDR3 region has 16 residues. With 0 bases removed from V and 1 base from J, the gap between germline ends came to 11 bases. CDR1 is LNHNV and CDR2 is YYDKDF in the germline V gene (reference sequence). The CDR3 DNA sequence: TGTGCCACCAGCAGAGATACCGGGGGTCGCACAGATACGCAGTATTTT. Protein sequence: CATSRDTGGRTDTQYF.

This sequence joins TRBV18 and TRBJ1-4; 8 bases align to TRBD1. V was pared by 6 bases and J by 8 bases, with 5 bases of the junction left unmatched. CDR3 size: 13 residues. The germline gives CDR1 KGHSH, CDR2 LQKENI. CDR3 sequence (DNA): TGTGCCAGCTCCGGACAGGGAGGGGAAAAACTGTTTTTT. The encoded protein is CASSGQGGEKLFF.

The CDR3 is CASSLVWGRRNIQYF. For the CDR3, the DNA is TGTGCCAGCAGCTTAGTTTGGGGGCGACGAAACATTCAGTACTTC. This chain connects TRBV11-2 to TRBJ2-4; D is possibly TRBD1 (6 bases). V was shortened by 1 base and J by 6 bases, with 13 bases between the two germline ends. Per germline, CDR1 SGHAT and CDR2 FQNNGV. The length of the CDR3 is 15 residues.

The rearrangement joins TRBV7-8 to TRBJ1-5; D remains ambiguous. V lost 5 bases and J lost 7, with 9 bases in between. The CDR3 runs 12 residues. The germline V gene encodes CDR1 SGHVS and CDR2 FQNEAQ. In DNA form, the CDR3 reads TGTGCCAGCAGCCTTCCGGGGCAGCCCCAGCATTTT. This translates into CASSLPGQPQHF. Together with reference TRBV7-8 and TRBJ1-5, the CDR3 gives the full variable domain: GAGVSQSPRYKVAKRGQDVALRCDPISGHVSLFWYQQALGQGPEFLTYFQNEAQLDKSGLPSDRFFAERPEGSVSTLKIQRTQQEDSAVYLCASSLPGQPQHFGDGTRLSIL.

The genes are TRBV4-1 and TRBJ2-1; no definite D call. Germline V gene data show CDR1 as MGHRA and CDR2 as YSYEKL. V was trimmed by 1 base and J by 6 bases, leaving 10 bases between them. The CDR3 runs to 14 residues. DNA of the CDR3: TGCGCCAGCAGCCAAGCGCCACTCAGCAATGAGCAGTTCTTC. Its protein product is CASSQAPLSNEQFF.

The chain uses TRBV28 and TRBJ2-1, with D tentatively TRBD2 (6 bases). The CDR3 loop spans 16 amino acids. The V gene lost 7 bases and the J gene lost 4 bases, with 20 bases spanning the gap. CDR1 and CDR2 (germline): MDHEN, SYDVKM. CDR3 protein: CASIHSGTGGYNEQFF. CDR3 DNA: TGTGCCAGCATTCACTCGGGGACTGGTGGGTACAATGAGCAGTTCTTC.

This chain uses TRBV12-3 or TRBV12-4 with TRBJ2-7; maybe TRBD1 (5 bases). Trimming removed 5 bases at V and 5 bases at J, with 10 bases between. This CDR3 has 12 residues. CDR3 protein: CASSLNRHEQYF. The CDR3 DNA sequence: TGTGCCAGCAGTCTAAACAGGCACGAGCAGTACTTC.

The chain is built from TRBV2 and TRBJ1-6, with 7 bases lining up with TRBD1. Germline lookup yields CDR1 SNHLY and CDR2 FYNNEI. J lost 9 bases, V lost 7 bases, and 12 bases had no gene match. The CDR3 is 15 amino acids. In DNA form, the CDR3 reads TGTGCCAGCAAAAAGGACTGGACAGGAGGTTCACCCCTCCACTTT. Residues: CASKKDWTGGSPLHF. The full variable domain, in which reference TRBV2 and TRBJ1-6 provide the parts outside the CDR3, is EPEVTQTPSHQVTQMGQEVILRCVPISNHLYFYWYRQILGQKVEFLVSFYNNEISEKSEIFDDQFSVERPDGSNFTLKIRSTKLEDSAMYFCASKKDWTGGSPLHFGNGTRLTVT.

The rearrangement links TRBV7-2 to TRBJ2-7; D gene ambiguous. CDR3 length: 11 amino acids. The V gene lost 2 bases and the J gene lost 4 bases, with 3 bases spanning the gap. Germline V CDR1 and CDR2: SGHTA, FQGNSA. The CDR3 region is CASSLQYEQYF. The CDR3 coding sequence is TGTGCCAGCAGCTTACAGTACGAGCAGTACTTC.

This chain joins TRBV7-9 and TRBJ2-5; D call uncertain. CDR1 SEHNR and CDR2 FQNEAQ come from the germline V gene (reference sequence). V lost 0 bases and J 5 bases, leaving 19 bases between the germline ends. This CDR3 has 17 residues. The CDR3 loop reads CASSLAGQSLGGETQYF. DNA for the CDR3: TGTGCCAGCAGCTTAGCGGGCCAGAGCCTAGGTGGGGAGACCCAGTACTTC.

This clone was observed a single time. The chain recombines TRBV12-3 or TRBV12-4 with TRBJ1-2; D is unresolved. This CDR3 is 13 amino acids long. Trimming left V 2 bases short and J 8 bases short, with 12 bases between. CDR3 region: CASSLSGPGGYTF. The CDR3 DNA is TGTGCCAGCAGTTTATCCGGCCCGGGGGGCTACACCTTC.

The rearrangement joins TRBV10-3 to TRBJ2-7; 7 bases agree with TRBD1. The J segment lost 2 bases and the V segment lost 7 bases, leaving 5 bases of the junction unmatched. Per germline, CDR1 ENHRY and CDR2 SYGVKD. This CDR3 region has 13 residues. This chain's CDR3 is CAIMDRLAYEQYF. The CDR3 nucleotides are TGTGCCATCATGGACAGGTTAGCCTACGAGCAGTACTTC.

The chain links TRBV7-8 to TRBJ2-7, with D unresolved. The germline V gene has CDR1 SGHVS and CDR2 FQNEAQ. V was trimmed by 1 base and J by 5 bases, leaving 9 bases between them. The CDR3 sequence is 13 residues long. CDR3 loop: CASSLVGIDEQYF. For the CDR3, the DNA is TGTGCCAGCAGCTTAGTTGGGATCGACGAGCAGTACTTC.

The CDR3 coding sequence is TGTGCCAGCTCACCGCTGCGGGATTCGAACTATGGCTACACCTTC. As protein: CASSPLRDSNYGYTF. The J gene is TRBJ1-2, the V gene TRBV18; no clear D. CDR1 is KGHSH, CDR2 LQKENI, per germline. The CDR3 spans 15 residues. Trimming took 3 bases from V and 2 from J, leaving 13 bases between them. Full variable domain (missing parts from reference TRBV18 and TRBJ1-2): NAGVMQNPRHLVRRRGQEARLRCSPMKGHSHVYWYRQLPEEGLKFMVYLQKENIIDESGMPKERFSAEFPKEGPSILRIQQVVRGDSAAYFCASSPLRDSNYGYTFGSGTRLTVV.

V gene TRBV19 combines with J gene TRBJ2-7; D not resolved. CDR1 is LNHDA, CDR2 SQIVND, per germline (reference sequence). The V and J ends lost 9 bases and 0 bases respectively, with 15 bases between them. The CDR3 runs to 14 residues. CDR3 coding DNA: TGTGCCAGCCGGATCAGATCGAGCTCCTACGAGCAGTACTTC. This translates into CASRIRSSSYEQYF. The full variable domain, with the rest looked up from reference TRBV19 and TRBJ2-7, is DGGITQSPKYLFRKEGQNVTLSCEQNLNHDAMYWYRQDPGQGLRLIYYSQIVNDFQKGDIAEGYSVSREKKESFPLTVTSAQKNPTAFYLCASRIRSSSYEQYFGPGTRLTVT.

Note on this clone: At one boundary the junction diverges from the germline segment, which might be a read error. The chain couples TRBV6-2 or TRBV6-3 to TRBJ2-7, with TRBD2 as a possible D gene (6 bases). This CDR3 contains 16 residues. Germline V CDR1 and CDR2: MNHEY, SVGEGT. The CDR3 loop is CASSYSSLATSYEQYF. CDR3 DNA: TGTGCCAGCAGCTACTCCTCGCTAGCGACCTCCTACGAGCAGTACTTC.

The CDR3: CASRGTGLNQPQHF. The DNA for the CDR3 is TGTGCCAGCAGGGGGACAGGTCTAAATCAGCCCCAGCATTTT. The chain employs TRBV28 and TRBJ1-5, with TRBD1 identical over 8 bases. The CDR3 runs to 14 residues. Germline V gene lookup returns CDR1 MDHEN and CDR2 SYDVKM. After removal of 6 bases from V and 4 bases from J, the junction contained 5 bases not matched to a gene.

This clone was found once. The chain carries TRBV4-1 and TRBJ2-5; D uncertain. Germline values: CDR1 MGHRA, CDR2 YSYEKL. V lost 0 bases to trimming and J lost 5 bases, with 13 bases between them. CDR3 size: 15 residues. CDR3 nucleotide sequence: TGCGCCAGCAGCCAAGATCCAGCGCCTCAGGAGACCCAGTACTTC. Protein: CASSQDPAPQETQYF.

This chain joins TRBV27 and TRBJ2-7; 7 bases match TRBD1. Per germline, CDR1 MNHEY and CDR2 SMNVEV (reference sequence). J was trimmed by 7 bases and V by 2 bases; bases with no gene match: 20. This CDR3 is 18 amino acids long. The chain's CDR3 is CASSLRGLVGGYQKEQYF. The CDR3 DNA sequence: TGTGCCAGCAGTTTAAGGGGTCTTGTAGGGGGCTACCAGAAAGAGCAGTACTTC.

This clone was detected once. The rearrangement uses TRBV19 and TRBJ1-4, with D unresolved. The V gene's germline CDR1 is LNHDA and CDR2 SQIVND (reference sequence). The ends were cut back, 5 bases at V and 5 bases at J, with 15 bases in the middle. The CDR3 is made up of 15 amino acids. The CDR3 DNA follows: TGTGCCAGTAGTCCCGGAGGGAATCGGAATGAAAAACTGTTTTTT. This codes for CASSPGGNRNEKLFF.

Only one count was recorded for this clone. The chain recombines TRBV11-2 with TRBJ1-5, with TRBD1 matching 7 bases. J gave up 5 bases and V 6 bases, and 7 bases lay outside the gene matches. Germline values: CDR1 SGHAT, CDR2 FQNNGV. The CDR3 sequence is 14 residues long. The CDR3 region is CASSPDRVDQPQHF. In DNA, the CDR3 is TGTGCCAGCAGTCCAGACAGGGTGGATCAGCCCCAGCATTTT.